This T cell receptor (beta chain) originates from a study of PD-1 blockade in classical Hodgkin lymphoma. Study outcomes and limitations: Exclusion covered patients beginning nivolumab under 1 year post-ASCT. Sources of repertoire differences remain undefined, possibly disease activity or prior therapy.

The table lists this clone with a few counts. Its antigen is not known. Exposure to brentuximab vedotin varied, and each patient had relapsed following autologous stem cell transplantation. This CDR3 has 14 amino acids. The V gene's germline CDR1 is LNHDA and CDR2 SQIVND (reference sequence). Trimming pared 1 base from V and 5 bases from J, leaving 11 bases between. Clones were read by immunoSEQ multiplex PCR, and TCRdb kept only the in-frame ones, dropping some. The table has roughly 140,000 clones, less than 80% seen once. This chain links TRBV19 with TRBJ2-5, with D uncertain. This TCR was recovered from a human donor with classical Hodgkin lymphoma. The sample was peripheral blood mononuclear cells (PBMCs), taken before the second cycle of nivolumab. CDR3 sequence: CASSIARQSETQYF. The CDR3, as DNA: TGTGCCAGTAGTATAGCTCGTCAGTCGGAGACCCAGTACTTC.